The T cell receptor (beta chain) described here comes from a study of cytomegalovirus exposure and HLA in healthy donors. Findings and limits, study-wide: Later work found most CMV-associated TCR beta chains apparently HLA-restricted. One cluster of highly shared sequence variants probably arose as a sequencing artifact. For most TCR beta V segments, an earlier analysis put the productive rate at about 90% or about 30% of the time.

The PCR used 60 Vbeta and 13 Jbeta primers. Generated by immunoSEQ multiplex PCR, the TCRdb table keeps only in-frame clones and is missing some. The table shows approximately 200,000 clones, with 80% to 85% occurring only once. Germline loops: CDR1 SGHDN, CDR2 FVKESK. The CDR3 contains 16 residues. Trimming shortened V by 2 bases and J by 5 bases, and 17 bases separated the two germline ends. For this clone: The antigen is not known.

The sample consisted of PBMCs. The receptor was isolated from a woman aged 45-65 years in good health and CMV-seropositive. V gene TRBV14 combines with J gene TRBJ2-3; D possibly corresponds to TRBD1 (6 bases). In nucleotides, the CDR3 is TGTGCCAGCAGCCAACTGGGGGCAGGGAATCAAGATACGCAGTATTTT. It is translated as CASSQLGAGNQDTQYF.